One and the same sample provided the 30 T cell receptor beta chains below, sequenced in a study of OX40 agonist ivuxolimab in advanced cancers. Profiling relied on immunoSEQ multiplex PCR, and the TCRdb table lists in-frame clones only, not all of them. In the table there are approximately 58,000 clones, approximately 90% of which are singletons. Sequences were derived from CD4+ or CD8+ T cells sorted from blood, sampled in a trial of the OX40 agonist ivuxolimab. These receptor sequences come from an adult with an advanced solid tumor such as melanoma, head and neck, liver or kidney cancer.

J is TRBJ1-2 and V is TRBV28; D gene unclear. The CDR3 totals 13 residues. Trimming left V 6 bases short and J 8 bases short, with 16 bases between. Germline CDR1 is MDHEN and CDR2 is SYDVKM. The CDR3 DNA is TGTGCCAGCAGCTTGACATCGGGAATAGGCTACACCTTC. The encoded protein is CASSLTSGIGYTF.

This clone was seen only once. The genes are TRBV11-2 and TRBJ1-3; no reliable D call. The CDR3 is 12 amino acids. V shed 1 base and J shed 6 bases, with 4 bases lying between them. Germline CDR1 reads SGHAT; CDR2 reads FQNNGV. The CDR3 sequence: CASSLAENTIYF. Written as DNA, the CDR3 is TGTGCCAGCAGCTTAGCAGAAAACACCATATATTTT.

The rearrangement joins TRBV18 to TRBJ2-2; no reliable D call. This CDR3 is built from 15 residues. Germline CDR1 reads KGHSH; CDR2 reads LQKENI. V dropped 2 bases and J dropped 0 bases, with 7 bases sitting between them. The CDR3, as DNA: TGTGCCAGCTCACCAGGCAGGACGAACACCGGGGAGCTGTTTTTT. Amino acid sequence: CASSPGRTNTGELFF. Complete variable domain (other parts from reference TRBV18 and TRBJ2-2): NAGVMQNPRHLVRRRGQEARLRCSPMKGHSHVYWYRQLPEEGLKFMVYLQKENIIDESGMPKERFSAEFPKEGPSILRIQQVVRGDSAAYFCASSPGRTNTGELFFGEGSRLTVL.

There are a few counts of this clone. The chain links TRBV5-1 to TRBJ1-4; D is unclear. Germline CDR1 reads SGHRS; CDR2 reads YFSETQ. The CDR3 totals 13 residues. Deletions cut 2 bases from V and 6 bases from J, with 8 bases between. CDR3 sequence reads: CASSLSGDEKLFF. The CDR3 DNA reads TGCGCCAGCAGCTTATCGGGAGATGAAAAACTGTTTTTT.

The chain combines TRBV28 with TRBJ2-3; 7 bases match TRBD2. The germline CDR1 and CDR2 sequences are MDHEN and SYDVKM. The CDR3 length is 15 residues. V dropped 5 bases and J dropped 0; count of bases not matched to a gene: 5. The CDR3 nucleotides are TGTGCCAGCAGTGCCCCTAGCGGTAGCACAGATACGCAGTATTTT. Its protein product is CASSAPSGSTDTQYF.

The chain recombines TRBV27 with TRBJ1-3, with 8 nucleotides matching TRBD1. This CDR3 contains 17 residues. Unmatched junction bases numbered 8, after V lost 0 bases and J lost 4 bases. Germline CDR1 MNHEY, CDR2 SMNVEV (reference sequence). The CDR3 loop is CASSLSGPRGLGNTIYF. For the CDR3, the DNA is TGTGCCAGCAGTTTATCTGGGCCCAGGGGGCTAGGAAACACCATATATTTT.

This chain connects TRBV19 to TRBJ1-3; 7 bases are shared with TRBD1. Germline V gives CDR1 LNHDA, CDR2 SQIVND (reference sequence). CDR3 length equals 15 residues. The junction had 4 bases not matched to a gene; V was cut back by 5 bases and J by 0 bases. The CDR3 nucleotides are TGTGCCAGTAGTCACAGGGGCTCCTCTGGAAACACCATATATTTT. The encoded protein is CASSHRGSSGNTIYF.

The rearrangement joins TRBV7-2 to TRBJ2-7; 11 nucleotides match TRBD1. The V and J ends lost 2 bases and 6 bases, in that order; junction bases with no gene match: 6. The germline gives CDR1 SGHTA, CDR2 FQGNSA. The CDR3 runs to 15 residues. The CDR3 loop reads CASSLSGQGVREQYF. The CDR3 DNA reads TGTGCCAGCAGCTTATCGGGACAGGGGGTTCGCGAGCAGTACTTC.

The table lists this clone with a few counts. The DNA of the CDR3 is TGTGCCAGCATCCCTAACAGGGGAAACACTGAAGCTTTCTTT. This translates into CASIPNRGNTEAFF. The chain has TRBV7-9 and TRBJ1-1; 7 bases fit TRBD1. Trimming cost V 7 bases and J 2 bases; bases outside gene matches: 7. The CDR3 runs 14 residues. In germline, CDR1 is SEHNR, CDR2 FQNEAQ (reference sequence).

The V call is TRBV4-1, the J call TRBJ2-7; D gene unclear. CDR1 MGHRA and CDR2 YSYEKL come from the germline V gene. CDR3 length: 15 residues. With 0 bases removed from V and 4 bases from J, the gap between germline ends came to 13 bases. The CDR3 DNA reads TGCGCCAGCAGCCAAGAACCCCCGTTTCAGTACGAGCAGTACTTC. Its translation: CASSQEPPFQYEQYF.

The chain uses TRBV2 and TRBJ1-2; D may be TRBD1 (5 bases). Germline V CDR1 and CDR2: SNHLY, FYNNEI. Between the trimmed V and J ends, which lost 4 bases and 6 bases, there was a span of 21 bases. CDR3 length equals 16 residues. The chain's CDR3 is CASSVRTWGGVDGYTF. In DNA form, the CDR3 reads TGTGCCAGCAGTGTCCGGACTTGGGGAGGGGTGGATGGCTACACCTTC.

The V and J genes are TRBV19 and TRBJ1-2; possibly TRBD1 for D (5 bases). V gave up 7 bases and J gave up 3 bases, with 18 bases separating them. This CDR3 has 15 residues. Germline V gives CDR1 LNHDA, CDR2 SQIVND (reference sequence). This chain's CDR3 is CASISRSGTDYGYTF. The DNA of the CDR3 is TGTGCCAGTATAAGTCGGTCCGGGACTGACTATGGCTACACCTTC.

The chain uses TRBV27 and TRBJ1-5, with D tentatively TRBD1 (6 bases). The V end was cut by 2 bases, the J end by 2 bases, with 7 bases between. The CDR3 covers 14 residues. Germline assignment: CDR1 MNHEY and CDR2 SMNVEV (reference sequence). CDR3 DNA: TGTGCCAGCAGTTTAAGACAGGGCAATCAGCCCCAGCATTTT. Translation gives CASSLRQGNQPQHF.

This chain connects TRBV10-3 to TRBJ2-5; D gene uncertain. The J call may be wrong; the DNA end is better matched by TRBJ2-7. Per the germline V gene, CDR1 is ENHRY and CDR2 is SYGVKD. The CDR3 sequence is 11 residues long. CDR3 protein: CAISDDYEQYF. The CDR3 nucleotides are TGTGCCATCAGTGACGACTACGAGCAGTACTTC.

This clone occurred a few times. The rearrangement uses TRBV19 and TRBJ2-2, with 8 bases identical to TRBD1. The CDR3 consists of 14 residues. CDR1 is LNHDA, CDR2 SQIVND, per germline (reference sequence). V shed 8 bases and J 5 bases; nucleotides not matched to a gene: 7. The CDR3 sequence is CASRDRTTTGELFF. The CDR3 DNA sequence: TGTGCCAGTCGGGACAGGACGACAACCGGGGAGCTGTTTTTT.

This chain's CDR3 is CASSLVTGGAGEQYF. DNA of the CDR3: TGTGCCAGCAGCTTAGTAACAGGGGGCGCTGGCGAGCAGTACTTC. The V call is TRBV7-2, the J call TRBJ2-7; 9 bases map to TRBD1. V lost 1 base and J lost 6; bases outside the gene matches: 7. CDR3 size: 15 residues. Germline V lookup: CDR1 SGHTA, CDR2 FQGNSA.

The chain joins TRBV30 to TRBJ1-5; TRBD1 is a possible D gene (5 bases). This CDR3 comprises 15 residues. V shed 0 bases and J shed 4 bases, with 13 bases lying between them. The germline V gene has CDR1 GTSNPN and CDR2 SVGIG (reference sequence). Here the CDR3 reads CAWSVGGGGNQPQHF. DNA of the CDR3: TGTGCCTGGAGTGTGGGAGGCGGGGGTAATCAGCCCCAGCATTTT.

This chain uses TRBV7-9 with TRBJ1-1, with D hard to call. Germline CDR1 reads SEHNR; CDR2 reads FQNEAQ (reference sequence). This CDR3 comprises 12 residues. V lost 1 base, J lost 6 bases, and 6 bases lay in between. The DNA of the CDR3 is TGTGCCAGCAGCTTAGTGTTGCCTGAAGCTTTCTTT. As protein: CASSLVLPEAFF.

This clone has just one count. CDR3 loop: CASHKGGIMNTEAFF. In nucleotides, the CDR3 is TGTGCCAGCCATAAAGGAGGAATTATGAACACTGAAGCTTTCTTT. J is TRBJ1-1 and V is TRBV7-2; no clear D. V was trimmed by 8 bases and J by 0 bases, leaving 16 bases between them. This CDR3 spans 15 amino acids. CDR1 is SGHTA, CDR2 FQGNSA, per germline. Complete variable domain (other parts from reference TRBV7-2 and TRBJ1-1): GAGVSQSPSNKVTEKGKDVELRCDPISGHTALYWYRQSLGQGLEFLIYFQGNSAPDKSGLPSDRFSAERTGGSVSTLTIQRTQQEDSAVYLCASHKGGIMNTEAFFGQGTRLTVV.

The V gene is TRBV30, the J gene TRBJ2-1; no clear D gene. Trimming pared 2 bases from V and 8 bases from J, leaving 7 bases between. The CDR3 spans 11 residues. The germline gives CDR1 GTSNPN, CDR2 SVGIG (reference sequence). The chain's CDR3 is CAWSLLDEQFF. CDR3 DNA sequence: TGTGCCTGGAGTTTACTTGATGAGCAGTTCTTC.

The chain joins TRBV10-1 to TRBJ2-1; tentatively, D is TRBD1 (6 bases). Germline V gene lookup returns CDR1 WNHNN and CDR2 SYGVQD (reference sequence). The CDR3 spans 15 residues. V was pared by 0 bases and J by 6 bases, with 12 bases between. CDR3 residues: CASSESRGIGNEQFF. As DNA, the CDR3 is TGCGCCAGCAGTGAGTCGAGGGGGATCGGCAATGAGCAGTTCTTC.

The chain recombines TRBV5-5 with TRBJ1-3; TRBD1 matches at 7 bases. Germline V lookup: CDR1 SGHKS, CDR2 YYEKEE (reference sequence). The CDR3 is 12 amino acids. V dropped 4 bases and J dropped 8; count of bases not matched to a gene: 3. This CDR3 reads CASSPTGDTIYF. In DNA, the CDR3 is TGTGCCAGCAGCCCCACAGGGGACACCATATATTTT. The full variable domain, rest sourced from reference TRBV5-5 and TRBJ1-3, is DAGVTQSPTHLIKTRGQQVTLRCSPISGHKSVSWYQQVLGQGPQFIFQYYEKEERGRGNFPDRFSARQFPNYSSELNVNALLLGDSALYLCASSPTGDTIYFGEGSWLTVV.

This rearrangement joins TRBV10-3 to TRBJ1-1; weak D call: TRBD1 (5 bases). Germline V gene data show CDR1 as ENHRY and CDR2 as SYGVKD. The CDR3 has 13 residues. Trimming removed 4 bases at V and 4 bases at J, with 10 bases between. The CDR3 here is CAISGRDRTEAFF. The CDR3 DNA reads as TGTGCCATCAGTGGCAGGGACCGCACTGAAGCTTTCTTT.

The chain links TRBV27 to TRBJ1-6; maybe TRBD1 (5 bases). V lost 3 bases and J 6 bases, leaving 12 bases between the germline ends. The CDR3 spans 15 residues. Germline CDR1 and CDR2: MNHEY and SMNVEV (reference sequence). The CDR3 region is CASSFGGISNSPLHF. CDR3 bases: TGTGCCAGCAGTTTTGGGGGAATTAGTAATTCACCCCTCCACTTT.

This rearrangement joins TRBV5-6 to TRBJ2-2, with 12 bases lining up with TRBD2. V shed 1 base and J 6 bases; nucleotides not matched to a gene: 4. Germline lookup yields CDR1 SGHDT and CDR2 YYEEEE. The CDR3 is 16 amino acids. CDR3 residues: CASSLQLAGGSGELFF. CDR3 sequence (DNA): TGTGCCAGCAGCTTGCAACTAGCGGGAGGTTCCGGGGAGCTGTTTTTT.

This chain joins TRBV7-9 and TRBJ2-7, with 7 bases lining up with TRBD2. The CDR3 length is 13 residues. CDR1 and CDR2 from the germline V gene are SEHNR and FQNEAQ (reference sequence). V lost 5 bases to trimming and J lost 5 bases; unmatched junction nucleotides: 6. This CDR3 is CASSLTSVHEQYF. In DNA form, the CDR3 reads TGTGCCAGCAGCCTAACTAGCGTTCACGAGCAGTACTTC.

The gene calls are TRBV11-2 and TRBJ1-5, with 8 nucleotides matching TRBD1. Germline V gene data show CDR1 as SGHAT and CDR2 as FQNNGV. J lost 5 bases, V lost 3 bases, and 6 bases had no gene match. The CDR3 has 15 amino acids. CDR3 DNA: TGTGCCAGCAGCTTTGGTCAGGGGGCTTATCAGCCCCAGCATTTT. It translates to CASSFGQGAYQPQHF.

The chain carries TRBV4-3 and TRBJ2-1; tentative D call: TRBD2 (6 bases). This CDR3 has 16 amino acids. Per the germline V gene, CDR1 is LGHNA and CDR2 is YSLEER. Trimming cost V 0 bases and J 3 bases, with 12 bases left between them. In nucleotides, the CDR3 is TGCGCCAGCAGCCAAGATACCGCGGGGAGCTACAATGAGCAGTTCTTC. Protein product: CASSQDTAGSYNEQFF.

The rearrangement joins TRBV7-9 to TRBJ1-1; 11 bases match TRBD1. Germline V CDR1 and CDR2: SEHNR, FQNEAQ (reference sequence). CDR3 length equals 15 residues. The ends lost 4 bases at V and 5 bases at J; junction bases unmatched: 6. The DNA of the CDR3 is TGTGCCAGCAGCTCCAGAGGGACAGGGGGGACTGAAGCTTTCTTT. Residues: CASSSRGTGGTEAFF.

The rearrangement uses TRBV21-1 and TRBJ2-3; TRBD2 is taken as the D call from the table, unchecked against the DNA. TRBV21-1 is marked as a pseudogene. The CDR3 has 15 residues. In DNA form, the CDR3 reads TGTGCCAGCAGCAAAGCTAGCGGGAGTACAGATACGCAGTATTTT. Residues: CASSKASGSTDTQYF.